The 25 T cell receptor beta chains below come from one sample, sequenced in a study of vaccination effects on CD4 cells after COVID-19. Sequencing in the ViraFEST assay came after antigen-specific CD4+ T cells had been expanded with viral peptide pools, which were used to stimulate PBMC. A 10-day culture period preceded the isolation of CD4+ T cells. This individual contracted SARS-CoV-2 between March and December 2020, as verified by PCR. It was two doses of either the BNT162b2 or mRNA-1273 vaccine that participants received. The assay was immunoSEQ multiplex PCR, and TCRdb's table has in-frame clones only and misses some. Of 11,000 to 15,000 clones listed, over 60% are singletons. Their antigens remain unidentified. The sequenced sample was CD4+ T cells from PBMCs cultured with SARS-CoV-2 spike peptides, obtained after COVID-19 vaccination. The receptors were sampled from a human donor who had a prior SARS-CoV-2 infection.

This chain connects TRBV29-1 to TRBJ2-3, with TRBD1 identical over 8 bases. Germline CDR1 reads SQVTM; CDR2 reads ANQGSEA. The CDR3 runs to 14 residues. Trimming cost V 2 bases and J 1 base; bases outside gene matches: 2. The CDR3 loop is CSVERDRRTDTQYF. The CDR3 DNA reads as TGCAGCGTTGAAAGGGACAGGCGCACAGATACGCAGTATTTT.

The CDR3 DNA reads as TGTGCCAGCAGCCTCAACAGCGGGGCGAGCACAGATACGCAGTATTTT. It yields the protein CASSLNSGASTDTQYF. This chain uses TRBV4-2 with TRBJ2-3; 7 bases fit TRBD2. CDR3 length: 16 residues. Per the germline V gene, CDR1 is LGHNA and CDR2 is YNFKEQ. Trimming cost V 4 bases and J 0 bases; bases outside gene matches: 7.

The V and J genes are TRBV6-6 and TRBJ1-6; D might be TRBD1 (5 bases). Trimming cost V 3 bases and J 10 bases, with 13 bases left between them. This CDR3 is built from 14 residues. Germline CDR1 is MNHNY and CDR2 is SVGAGI (reference sequence). Written as DNA, the CDR3 is TGTGCCAGCAGTTATGAAGGGACCGGGTCACCCCTCCACTTT. This sequence encodes CASSYEGTGSPLHF.

CDR3 DNA: TGTGCCAGCCGCCTTAACTACAATGAGCAGTTCTTC. Residues: CASRLNYNEQFF. The chain couples TRBV25-1 to TRBJ2-1, with unresolved D. Germline V gives CDR1 MGHDK, CDR2 SYGVNS. The CDR3 extends over 12 amino acids. Trimming cost V 8 bases and J 3 bases, with 8 bases left between them.

J is TRBJ2-1 and V is TRBV16, with TRBD1 matching 8 bases. Unmatched junction bases numbered 9, after V lost 4 bases and J lost 7 bases. CDR1 KGHSY and CDR2 FQNENV come from the germline V gene. CDR3 length: 15 residues. The CDR3: CASSRQGMVSNEQFF. CDR3 nucleotide sequence: TGTGCCAGCAGCCGACAGGGGATGGTTAGTAATGAGCAGTTCTTC.

The chain uses TRBV10-1 and TRBJ2-7; D tentatively fits TRBD1 or TRBD2 (5 bases each). Looked up from germline, CDR1 is WNHNN and CDR2 is SYGVQD (reference sequence). The CDR3 totals 15 residues. Between the trimmed V and J ends, which lost 7 bases and 0 bases, there was a span of 16 bases. This CDR3 is CASNENSGPSYEQYF. CDR3 nucleotide sequence: TGCGCCAGCAATGAAAACTCGGGGCCCTCCTACGAGCAGTACTTC.

The chain uses TRBV18 and TRBJ2-2; 8 nucleotides match TRBD2. With 0 bases clipped from V and 0 bases from J, the junction kept 6 bases outside the gene matches. The CDR3 loop spans 18 amino acids. From germline, CDR1 is KGHSH and CDR2 LQKENI. The CDR3 nucleotides are TGTGCCAGCTCACCACCGAGGGCGGGAGGATCGAACACCGGGGAGCTGTTTTTT. Translated: CASSPPRAGGSNTGELFF. Together with reference TRBV18 and TRBJ2-2, the CDR3 gives the full variable domain: NAGVMQNPRHLVRRRGQEARLRCSPMKGHSHVYWYRQLPEEGLKFMVYLQKENIIDESGMPKERFSAEFPKEGPSILRIQQVVRGDSAAYFCASSPPRAGGSNTGELFFGEGSRLTVL.

V gene TRBV2 combines with J gene TRBJ2-7; 12 nucleotides agree with TRBD1. The CDR3 is made up of 14 amino acids. J gave up 6 bases and V 4 bases, and 4 bases lay outside the gene matches. Germline V gene sequence: CDR1 SNHLY, CDR2 FYNNEI. CDR3 DNA sequence: TGTGCCAGCAGTGGGGGACAGGGGGCGGGCGAGCAGTACTTC. Amino acids: CASSGGQGAGEQYF.

The J gene is TRBJ1-4, the V gene TRBV4-2; a possible D gene is TRBD1 (5 bases). The germline gives CDR1 LGHNA, CDR2 YNFKEQ. V lost 4 bases and J lost 3, with 12 bases in between. The CDR3 is made up of 15 amino acids. The CDR3 spells CASSLQRGANEKLFF. The CDR3 DNA follows: TGTGCCAGCAGCCTCCAACGGGGGGCTAATGAAAAACTGTTTTTT.

V gene TRBV7-2 combines with J gene TRBJ1-5; D is uncertain. The V gene's germline CDR1 is SGHTA and CDR2 FQGNSA. This CDR3 region has 15 residues. V was clipped by 5 bases and J by 3 bases, with 14 bases between them. CDR3 amino acids: CASSLRRGPNQPQHF. DNA of the CDR3: TGTGCCAGCAGCCTAAGGCGGGGTCCCAATCAGCCCCAGCATTTT.

The J gene is TRBJ1-6, the V gene TRBV5-1, with 7 bases aligning to TRBD1. This CDR3 comprises 15 residues. The germline gives CDR1 SGHRS, CDR2 YFSETQ. V gave up 3 bases and J gave up 4 bases; unmatched junction bases: 4. This chain's CDR3 is CASSSGTAYNSPLHF. Written as DNA, the CDR3 is TGCGCCAGCAGCTCAGGGACAGCTTATAATTCACCCCTCCACTTT.

V and J are TRBV15 and TRBJ2-1, with 11 bases lining up with TRBD2. The CDR3 sequence is 16 residues long. V shed 2 bases, J shed 7 bases, and the junction held 7 bases outside the gene matches. CDR1 LNHNV and CDR2 YYDKDF come from the germline V gene (reference sequence). CDR3: CATSRFSGGARNEQFF. The CDR3, as DNA: TGTGCCACCAGCAGATTTAGCGGGGGGGCTCGAAATGAGCAGTTCTTC. Together with reference TRBV15 and TRBJ2-1, the CDR3 gives the full variable domain: DAMVIQNPRYQVTQFGKPVTLSCSQTLNHNVMYWYQQKSSQAPKLLFHYYDKDFNNEADTPDNFQSRRPNTSFCFLDIRSPGLGDTAMYLCATSRFSGGARNEQFFGPGTRLTVL.

The chain recombines TRBV2 with TRBJ1-2, with D tentatively TRBD1 (5 bases). Germline CDR1 is SNHLY and CDR2 is FYNNEI. The CDR3 contains 20 residues. V lost 0 bases and J lost 4, with 27 bases in between. The CDR3 region has the DNA TGTGCCAGCAGTGAAGCGCAACCACAGGTCTCCTGGATTTTTCGCTATGGCTACACCTTC. It translates to CASSEAQPQVSWIFRYGYTF.

The J gene is TRBJ2-1, the V gene TRBV5-1; TRBD2 matches 9 bases. CDR3 size: 15 residues. V lost 5 bases to trimming and J lost 5 bases; unmatched junction nucleotides: 8. The germline V gene has CDR1 SGHRS and CDR2 YFSETQ. The CDR3 region is CASRGLAGSDNEQFF. Here the CDR3 DNA reads TGCGCCAGCAGGGGGCTAGCGGGGAGCGACAATGAGCAGTTCTTC.

The chain combines TRBV28 with TRBJ1-6; 7 nucleotides agree with TRBD1. CDR3 size: 16 residues. The germline V gene encodes CDR1 MDHEN and CDR2 SYDVKM. V shed 5 bases and J 7 bases; nucleotides not matched to a gene: 11. The CDR3 DNA reads TGTGCCAGCAGTGGGGAAGACAGGGCCGAGAATTCACCCCTCCACTTT. Protein sequence: CASSGEDRAENSPLHF.

The chain has TRBV11-2 and TRBJ2-3; weak D call: TRBD2 (6 bases). CDR1 is SGHAT, CDR2 FQNNGV, per germline. V was pared by 7 bases and J by 3 bases, with 14 bases between. The CDR3 consists of 14 residues. CDR3 protein: CASKITRGTDTQYF. In DNA, the CDR3 is TGTGCCAGCAAAATCACGCGGGGTACAGATACGCAGTATTTT.

The chain is built from TRBV6-5 and TRBJ2-2; D perhaps matches TRBD1 (5 bases). The germline V and J ends were trimmed by 2 bases and 7 bases, with 17 bases remaining between them. Germline assignment: CDR1 MNHEY and CDR2 SVGAGI. The CDR3 contains 16 residues. CDR3 sequence (DNA): TGTGCCAGCAGTTACGGCAGGGAATTAGGGATCGGGGAGCTGTTTTTT. As protein: CASSYGRELGIGELFF.

The rearrangement joins TRBV4-3 to TRBJ1-1; tentative D call: TRBD1 (5 bases). Germline loops: CDR1 LGHNA, CDR2 YSLEER. Trimming removed 3 bases from V and 3 bases from J, with 14 bases in between. The CDR3 has 15 amino acids. Written as DNA, the CDR3 is TGCGCCAGCAGCCAGGGGTTCGTCAGGGACACTGAAGCTTTCTTT. It is translated as CASSQGFVRDTEAFF.

The chain has TRBV2 and TRBJ1-5; tentatively, D is TRBD1 (6 bases). Germline V gene sequence: CDR1 SNHLY, CDR2 FYNNEI. V was trimmed by 5 bases and J by 4 bases, leaving 12 bases between them. The CDR3 consists of 14 residues. The DNA of the CDR3 is TGTGCCAGCAGTATCTACAGGGATAATCAGCCCCAGCATTTT. This gives the protein CASSIYRDNQPQHF.

The chain's CDR3 is CASSRSEYNEQFF. The CDR3 bases are TGTGCCAGCAGTAGAAGCGAATACAATGAGCAGTTCTTC. The chain carries TRBV28 and TRBJ2-1; D remains unclear. CDR3 length: 13 amino acids. Per the germline V gene, CDR1 is MDHEN and CDR2 is SYDVKM. The germline V and J ends were trimmed by 5 bases and 4 bases, with 9 bases remaining between them.

This clone was seen a single time. The chain links TRBV9 to TRBJ2-3; 8 bases line up with TRBD2. V lost 0 bases to trimming and J lost 2 bases; unmatched junction nucleotides: 5. Germline-derived CDR1 and CDR2 are SGDLS and YYNGEE. The CDR3 consists of 16 residues. CDR3 sequence (DNA): TGTGCCAGCAGCGTAGCGGGACTAGGGGACACAGATACGCAGTATTTT. Its translation: CASSVAGLGDTDTQYF.

The chain links TRBV5-4 to TRBJ2-3; 11 bases match TRBD2. The germline V gene encodes CDR1 SGHNT and CDR2 YYREEE (reference sequence). The CDR3 spans 17 residues. Germline trimming cut 0 bases from V and 4 bases from J; bases unmatched to any gene: 7. The CDR3 loop reads CASSLAGASGRSDTQYF. DNA for the CDR3: TGTGCCAGCAGCTTGGCCGGGGCTAGCGGGAGGTCAGATACGCAGTATTTT. The full variable domain, its missing parts supplied by reference TRBV5-4 and TRBJ2-3, is ETGVTQSPTHLIKTRGQQVTLRCSSQSGHNTVSWYQQALGQGPQFIFQYYREEENGRGNFPPRFSGLQFPNYSSELNVNALELDDSALYLCASSLAGASGRSDTQYFGPGTRLTVL.

In its sample, this clone was seen once. The chain is built from TRBV5-1 and TRBJ2-5; D not certain. The CDR3 is made up of 14 amino acids. Trimming pared 3 bases from V and 5 bases from J, leaving 14 bases between. Germline-derived CDR1 and CDR2 are SGHRS and YFSETQ. The CDR3: CASSSWQLGETQYF. Written as DNA, the CDR3 is TGCGCCAGCAGCTCATGGCAGCTTGGGGAGACCCAGTACTTC.

This chain connects TRBV7-3 to TRBJ2-1; 9 bases map to TRBD2. The CDR3 is made up of 16 amino acids. The germline V gene encodes CDR1 SGHTA and CDR2 FQGTGA. With V trimmed by 2 bases and J by 8 bases, 10 bases remained unmatched. Written as DNA, the CDR3 is TGTGCCAGCAGCTTACAGGGTAGCGGGAGTTACGATGAGCAGTTCTTC. This codes for CASSLQGSGSYDEQFF.

This clone has a single count. The J gene is TRBJ1-5, the V gene TRBV21-1. TRBV21-1 is a pseudogene segment. CDR3 size: 15 residues. CDR3 DNA: TGTGCCAGCAGCAAAGAGGGCGGGCGGAATCAGCCCCAGCATTTT. Translated, it gives CASSKEGGRNQPQHF.